The rows below give T cell receptor beta chains drawn from one sample of a study of OX40 agonist ivuxolimab in advanced cancers. Clones were read by immunoSEQ multiplex PCR, and TCRdb kept only the in-frame ones, dropping some. The sample holds approximately 54,000 clones; about 89% are singletons and the top ten take roughly an eighth. The sample consisted of CD4+ or CD8+ T cells sorted from blood, taken in a trial of the OX40 agonist ivuxolimab. The receptors here all came from an adult with an advanced solid tumor such as melanoma, head and neck, liver or kidney cancer. Both conserved end residues are part of each CDR3. The listing skips clone size in some rows; elsewhere it reads once, few, many or a size class.

J | V | size | CDR3
TRBJ2-2 | TRBV11-2 | - | CASSLGLKAGELFF
TRBJ1-2 | TRBV28 | - | CASSSGPLLGHYGYTF
TRBJ2-1 | TRBV9 | - | CASSRVWGTRGNEQFF
TRBJ1-6 | TRBV15 | once | CATARGPHNSPLHF
- | TRBV7-6 | - | CASSLAGAQREQYF
TRBJ1-1 | TRBV6-1 | - | CASRPGQWGTEAFF
TRBJ1-1 | TRBV10-3 | - | CAISREFRTEAFF
TRBJ1-3 | TRBV6-6 | - | CASSKRGVAGNTIYF
TRBJ1-3 | TRBV2 | - | CASRASAGSGNTIYF
TRBJ2-7 | TRBV11-3 | few | CASSSQQEGEQYF
TRBJ1-2 | TRBV6-6 | - | CASGSNYGYTF
TRBJ2-5 | TRBV6-6 | - | CASRVWETQYF
TRBJ2-1 | TRBV18 | - | CASSPPGTPQNEQFF
TRBJ1-5 | TRBV28 | - | CASSLWAGETARINQPQHF
TRBJ1-2 | TRBV4-1 | - | CASSQVLFADGYTF
TRBJ1-1 | TRBV6-5 | - | CASSRIRGYGTEAFF
TRBJ2-7 | TRBV19 | - | CASSPRDSSYEQYF
TRBJ2-3 | TRBV6-1 | - | CASSDGPTAPSTDTQYF
TRBJ1-3 | TRBV10-3 | - | CAISEESSGNTIYF
TRBJ2-1 | TRBV5-1 | - | CASTLGGGADEQFF
TRBJ2-2 | TRBV19 | once | CASRVRGLDTGELFF
TRBJ2-7 | TRBV5-1 | - | CASSFTTSDAYEQYF
TRBJ1-2 | TRBV4-2 | - | CASSPSAEYGGDGYTF
TRBJ2-1 | TRBV14 | - | CASSQDRDTEQFF
TRBJ2-3 | TRBV15 | - | CATSLEITDTQYF
TRBJ2-2 | TRBV2 | - | CASSGQGGTGELFF
TRBJ2-7 | TRBV4-2 | - | CASSQAPGGGFSYEQYF
TRBJ2-3 | TRBV19 | - | CASSPGQHRTDTQYF
TRBJ2-2 | TRBV4-2 | - | CASRSGGGGSRELFF
TRBJ2-6 | TRBV10-2 | - | CASSDWTGVSGANVLTF
TRBJ1-5 | TRBV6-6 | - | CATEEGQLNQPQHF
TRBJ1-5 | TRBV28 | - | CASPIPGIPGQPQHF